The 3 T cell receptor beta chains below come from one sample, sequenced in a study of T cells in Graves' hyperthyroidism and ophthalmopathy (dated by TCRdb to the late 2010s). The library was made by multiplex PCR. Sequencing took place on an Illumina HiSeq 2000. The TCR beta CDR3 regions were amplified from RNA transcripts. The TCR CDR3 was subjected to a first round of RT-PCR using the HTBI primer set and the Qiagen OneStep RT-PCR kit. TCRdb applied fastp at Q25 and MiXCR to the public reads, then kept only in-frame beta chains. CDR3 protein duplicates are merged, each entry listing the most common genes and DNA. The sample records around 200,000 distinct CDR3 sequences, about 16% of which are singletons. Together, the top ten hold about 48% of the sample. Source material: blood. The receptors were gathered from a middle-aged man with Graves' hyperthyroidism.

This chain links TRBV5-4 with TRBJ1-1, with D perhaps TRBD1 (5 bases). The CDR3 is 16 residues long. V shed 0 bases and J shed 1 base, with 13 bases lying between them. Germline V lookup: CDR1 SGHNT, CDR2 YYREEE (reference sequence). The CDR3 sequence: CASSLGGIRSNTEAFF. DNA for the CDR3: TGTGCCAGCAGCTTGGGGGGGATCAGGTCGAACACTGAAGCTTTCTTT.

This clonotype came up many times. This chain uses TRBV28 with TRBJ1-5; D remains unclear. Per the germline V gene, CDR1 is MDHEN and CDR2 is SYDVKM. This CDR3 contains 13 residues. The ends were cut back, 5 bases at V and 5 bases at J, with 10 bases in the middle. The CDR3 coding sequence is TGTGCCAGCAGTATTCCTCAGCATCAGCCCCAGCATTTT. Protein sequence: CASSIPQHQPQHF.

This clonotype was recorded at least ten times. The V gene is TRBV5-1, the J gene TRBJ2-5; maybe TRBD1 (6 bases). This CDR3 is 14 amino acids long. Germline V gives CDR1 SGHRS, CDR2 YFSETQ. Trimming shortened V by 0 bases and J by 5 bases, and 11 bases separated the two germline ends. The CDR3 nucleotides are TGCGCCAGCAGCTTGGAGCCTGGACAGGAGACCCAGTACTTC. Amino acid sequence: CASSLEPGQETQYF. Based on the CDR3 plus reference TRBV5-1 and TRBJ2-5, the full variable domain is KAGVTQTPRYLIKTRGQQVTLSCSPISGHRSVSWYQQTPGQGLQFLFEYFSETQRNKGNFPGRFSGRQFSNSRSEMNVSTLELGDSALYLCASSLEPGQETQYFGPGTRLLVL.